This T cell receptor (beta chain) comes out of a study of cytomegalovirus exposure and HLA in healthy donors. Study-wide points: Cytomegalovirus association was assigned to under 200 TCR beta chains.

Primers included in the PCR were 60 Vbeta and 13 Jbeta primers. This table comes from immunoSEQ multiplex PCR, and its TCRdb copy is limited to in-frame clones, with some not included. This listing includes approximately 110,000 clones. As for this clone: Antigen unknown.

The donors (healthy individuals) were bone marrow donors. At the time of sampling, donors were nominally healthy, though unrecorded immune exposures were likely. Germline lookup yields CDR1 LNHDA and CDR2 SQIVND (reference sequence). The V gene lost 3 bases and the J gene lost 12 bases, with 18 bases spanning the gap. The CDR3 covers 14 residues. The receptor comes from a man between 35 and 55 years old in good health and CMV-seropositive. Specimen: PBMCs. V usage is TRBV19 and J usage is TRBJ2-1; TRBD2 might be the D (5 bases). The CDR3: CASSIGLARGLQFF. CDR3 in DNA: TGTGCCAGTAGTATTGGGCTAGCCAGAGGCTTGCAGTTCTTC. The full variable domain, with the rest looked up from reference TRBV19 and TRBJ2-1, is DGGITQSPKYLFRKEGQNVTLSCEQNLNHDAMYWYRQDPGQGLRLIYYSQIVNDFQKGDIAEGYSVSREKKESFPLTVTSAQKNPTAFYLCASSIGLARGLQFFGPGTRLTVL.